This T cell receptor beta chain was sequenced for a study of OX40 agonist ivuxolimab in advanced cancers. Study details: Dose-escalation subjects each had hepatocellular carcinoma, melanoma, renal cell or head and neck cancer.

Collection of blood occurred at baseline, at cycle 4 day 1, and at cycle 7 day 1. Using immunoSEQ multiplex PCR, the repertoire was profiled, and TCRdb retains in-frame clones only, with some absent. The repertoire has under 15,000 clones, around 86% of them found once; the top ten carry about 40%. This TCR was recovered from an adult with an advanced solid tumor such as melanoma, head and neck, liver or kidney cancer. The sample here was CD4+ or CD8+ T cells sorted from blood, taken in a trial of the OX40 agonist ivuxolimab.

DNA of the CDR3: TGCGCCAGCAGCTCTGGCCTTTCGGATCAGCCCCAGCATTTT. Translation: CASSSGLSDQPQHF. The rearrangement joins TRBV5-1 to TRBJ1-5, with D uncertain. V was clipped by 3 bases and J by 5 bases, with 12 bases between them. Germline values: CDR1 SGHRS, CDR2 YFSETQ. The CDR3 has 14 amino acids.